This entry lists 23 T cell receptor beta chains sequenced from one sample in a study of shared clonotypes between healthy human individuals. Some clones are missing from TCRdb's copy, which holds only in-frame ones; the method was immunoSEQ multiplex PCR. The sample includes millions of clones, 80% to 95% of them seen just once. The sample comprised naive CD4+ T cells from PBMCs. Documented subset: CD45RA+ positively selected. All receptors derive from a man younger than 35 in good health. Some clones in this sample may be carry-over from other donors' samples.

The V and J genes are TRBV5-1 and TRBJ1-2; 12 bases align to TRBD1. V gave up 4 bases and J gave up 4 bases; unmatched junction bases: 11. Germline V gives CDR1 SGHRS, CDR2 YFSETQ. The CDR3 runs to 17 residues. The CDR3 nucleotides read TGCGCCAGCAGCCTGAGGGACAGGGGGCTACGGAGCTATGGCTACACCTTC. It is translated as CASSLRDRGLRSYGYTF. Based on the CDR3 plus reference TRBV5-1 and TRBJ1-2, the full variable domain is KAGVTQTPRYLIKTRGQQVTLSCSPISGHRSVSWYQQTPGQGLQFLFEYFSETQRNKGNFPGRFSGRQFSNSRSEMNVSTLELGDSALYLCASSLRDRGLRSYGYTFGSGTRLTVV.

This chain connects TRBV25-1 to TRBJ2-3, with D perhaps matching TRBD2 (6 bases). Germline V CDR1 and CDR2: MGHDK, SYGVNS. The ends were cut back, 8 bases at V and 2 bases at J, with 8 bases in the middle. The CDR3 contains 12 residues. CDR3 in amino acids: CASGGDTDTQYF. CDR3 sequence (DNA): TGTGCCAGCGGAGGGGACACAGATACGCAGTATTTT.

The V and J genes are TRBV6-1 and TRBJ1-5, with D maybe TRBD1 (5 bases). CDR1 is MNHNS and CDR2 is SASEGT in the germline V gene. The V gene lost 2 bases and the J gene lost 4 bases, with 12 bases spanning the gap. CDR3 length: 15 amino acids. Written as DNA, the CDR3 is TGTGCCAGCAGTGAACGGGCAGGGCTAAATCAGCCCCAGCATTTT. Translating it yields CASSERAGLNQPQHF.

The chain has TRBV11-2 and TRBJ2-3; D possibly corresponds to TRBD2 (6 bases). This CDR3 is 18 amino acids long. V dropped 1 base and J dropped 1 base, with 18 bases sitting between them. Germline CDR1 SGHAT, CDR2 FQNNGV. CDR3 residues: CASSLGTGGRVGTDTQYF. The CDR3 DNA reads TGTGCCAGCAGCTTAGGAACCGGGGGAAGAGTGGGCACAGATACGCAGTATTTT.

The rearrangement joins TRBV30 to TRBJ2-3, with D possibly being TRBD1 or TRBD2 (5 bases each). Trimming left V 7 bases short and J 4 bases short, with 18 bases between. Germline V gene sequence: CDR1 GTSNPN, CDR2 SVGIG (reference sequence). The length of the CDR3 is 14 residues. CDR3: CASSGRTRPDTQYF. The DNA for the CDR3 is TGTGCCTCCTCGGGGCGCACCCGCCCAGATACGCAGTATTTT.

The V and J genes are TRBV19 and TRBJ1-2; D is ambiguous. From germline, CDR1 is LNHDA and CDR2 SQIVND (reference sequence). Deletions cut 0 bases from V and 8 bases from J, with 13 bases between. The CDR3 totals 14 residues. Written as DNA, the CDR3 is TGTGCCAGTAGTATAGATCGGGCCCCGGAGGGCTACACCTTC. Translation gives CASSIDRAPEGYTF.

The J gene is TRBJ2-2, the V gene TRBV28, with 8 bases aligning to TRBD2. The J segment lost 5 bases and the V segment lost 6 bases, leaving 14 bases of the junction unmatched. CDR3 size: 17 residues. Germline-derived CDR1 and CDR2 are MDHEN and SYDVKM. CDR3 protein: CASRPRNGRAGTGELFF. In DNA form, the CDR3 reads TGTGCCAGCAGACCCCGGAACGGGAGGGCCGGAACCGGGGAGCTGTTTTTT.

This chain joins TRBV11-2 and TRBJ2-3, with D maybe TRBD1 (7 bases). V was clipped by 5 bases and J by 9 bases, with 15 bases between them. Per the germline V gene, CDR1 is SGHAT and CDR2 is FQNNGV. The CDR3 runs to 13 residues. Here the CDR3 DNA reads TGTGCCAGCAGCCAAGGACTACAGGGGACGCAGTATTTT. Its translation: CASSQGLQGTQYF.

V is TRBV6-5 and J is TRBJ2-7; 9 nucleotides align to TRBD2. The CDR3 spans 15 residues. The ends lost 6 bases at V and 0 bases at J; junction bases unmatched: 6. CDR1 is MNHEY and CDR2 is SVGAGI in the germline V gene. The CDR3 reads CASRLQREDSYEQYF. CDR3 sequence (DNA): TGTGCCAGCAGACTCCAGCGGGAGGACTCCTACGAGCAGTACTTC.

Of note for this clone: Other DNA sequences in this specimen translate into the identical CDR3. The V and J genes are TRBV28 and TRBJ1-5, with D unclear. Trimming removed 6 bases at V and 3 bases at J, with 9 bases between. Germline CDR1 and CDR2: MDHEN and SYDVKM. The length of the CDR3 is 13 residues. CDR3 nucleotide sequence: TGTGCCAGCAGCTTGGGCACCAATCAGCCCCAGCATTTT. Encoded protein: CASSLGTNQPQHF.

This rearrangement joins TRBV5-1 to TRBJ2-2, with a tentative D call TRBD1 (6 bases). Trimming cost V 5 bases and J 5 bases, with 16 bases left between them. CDR1 is SGHRS and CDR2 is YFSETQ in the germline V gene. This CDR3 has 15 residues. CDR3 amino acids: CASSLQGWGTGELFF. CDR3 in DNA: TGCGCCAGCAGTTTACAGGGTTGGGGGACCGGGGAGCTGTTTTTT.

V gene TRBV5-1 combines with J gene TRBJ1-1; unclear D gene. The germline V and J ends were trimmed by 3 bases and 1 base, with 10 bases remaining between them. Germline V gene data show CDR1 as SGHRS and CDR2 as YFSETQ. CDR3 length: 14 amino acids. CDR3 nucleotides: TGCGCCAGCAGCTCAAAGGGTGGGAACACTGAAGCTTTCTTT. This gives the protein CASSSKGGNTEAFF.

This sequence joins TRBV7-2 and TRBJ2-3, with 8 bases aligning to TRBD1. Germline V gives CDR1 SGHTA, CDR2 FQGNSA. The V gene end was trimmed by 5 bases and the J gene end by 1 base; junction bases not matched to a gene: 11. The CDR3 is made up of 17 amino acids. CDR3 sequence reads: CASSPAGQGRGTDTQYF. CDR3 DNA sequence: TGTGCCAGCAGCCCGGCCGGACAGGGTAGAGGCACAGATACGCAGTATTTT. Full variable domain (remainder filled in from reference TRBV7-2 and TRBJ2-3): GAGVSQSPSNKVTEKGKDVELRCDPISGHTALYWYRQSLGQGLEFLIYFQGNSAPDKSGLPSDRFSAERTGGSVSTLTIQRTQQEDSAVYLCASSPAGQGRGTDTQYFGPGTRLTVL.

The rearrangement uses TRBV5-1 and TRBJ1-1; 10 bases are a match to TRBD1. V lost 0 bases and J lost 2; bases outside the gene matches: 4. There are 16 residues in the CDR3. The germline V gene encodes CDR1 SGHRS and CDR2 YFSETQ. CDR3 in DNA: TGCGCCAGCAGCTTGGGGGACAGGGGATCAAACACTGAAGCTTTCTTT. Encoded protein: CASSLGDRGSNTEAFF.

The V gene is TRBV5-4, the J gene TRBJ2-5, with TRBD1 as a possible D gene (5 bases). In germline, CDR1 is SGHNT, CDR2 YYREEE (reference sequence). This CDR3 region has 13 residues. Trimming pared 0 bases from V and 5 bases from J, leaving 8 bases between. The CDR3 DNA reads TGTGCCAGCAGCTTGGCAGGGTCTGAGACCCAGTACTTC. Translating it yields CASSLAGSETQYF.

This clone was counted a single time. The chain joins TRBV29-1 to TRBJ2-1; weak D call: TRBD2 (6 bases). Trimming pared 4 bases from V and 1 base from J, leaving 11 bases between. This CDR3 region has 14 residues. Germline values: CDR1 SQVTM, CDR2 ANQGSEA. CDR3 sequence reads: CSVGSGESYNEQFF. The CDR3 DNA reads TGCAGCGTTGGTAGCGGAGAGTCCTACAATGAGCAGTTCTTC.

This sequence joins TRBV9 and TRBJ1-2; TRBD1 matches at 7 bases. V dropped 0 bases and J dropped 7; count of bases not matched to a gene: 9. The CDR3 length is 15 residues. Germline lookup yields CDR1 SGDLS and CDR2 YYNGEE. CDR3 nucleotide sequence: TGTGCCAGCAGCGTAGTTACAGGGACAGCGGGTGGCTACACCTTC. As protein: CASSVVTGTAGGYTF.

This clone appeared once. This chain joins TRBV27 and TRBJ2-1, with TRBD2 identical over 9 bases. Germline loops: CDR1 MNHEY, CDR2 SMNVEV (reference sequence). Unmatched junction bases numbered 8, after V lost 6 bases and J lost 5 bases. The CDR3 length is 15 residues. The CDR3 here is CASSNIGLAHNEQFF. In DNA form, the CDR3 reads TGTGCCAGCAGCAATATCGGACTAGCGCACAATGAGCAGTTCTTC.

The chain combines TRBV4-1 with TRBJ2-5, with D perhaps TRBD1 (6 bases). The germline gives CDR1 MGHRA, CDR2 YSYEKL. The CDR3 length is 16 residues. V shed 1 base and J shed 5 bases, with 17 bases lying between them. This chain's CDR3 is CASSQGGQTGLETQYF. CDR3 nucleotides: TGCGCCAGCAGCCAAGGAGGACAGACGGGCCTTGAGACCCAGTACTTC.

The chain employs TRBV4-3 and TRBJ1-5; no firm D call. The CDR3 is made up of 15 amino acids. Trimming stripped 1 base from V and 4 bases from J, with 11 bases between. CDR1 and CDR2 (germline): LGHNA, YSLEER. CDR3 in DNA: TGCGCCAGCAGCCAAGCTGCGGGTGGGAATCAGCCCCAGCATTTT. Translated, it gives CASSQAAGGNQPQHF.

J is TRBJ2-7 and V is TRBV18; TRBD2 matches at 8 bases. The CDR3 contains 16 residues. Trimming removed 6 bases from V and 4 bases from J; junction bases left unmatched: 14. The germline gives CDR1 KGHSH, CDR2 LQKENI. The CDR3 here is CASSKVLTSEKYEQYF. The CDR3 DNA reads TGTGCCAGCTCCAAGGTCCTGACTAGCGAAAAATACGAGCAGTACTTC.

In its sample, this clone was seen a few times. The chain couples TRBV19 to TRBJ1-1, with no clear D. Between the trimmed V and J ends, which lost 4 bases and 3 bases, there was a span of 12 bases. The CDR3 has 14 residues. Germline CDR1 and CDR2: LNHDA and SQIVND (reference sequence). The CDR3 DNA is TGTGCCAGTAGTAACGGGGTTGCTGACACTGAAGCTTTCTTT. It codes for CASSNGVADTEAFF.

Notes on this clone: The germline gene is not matched at one end of the junction; a read error may be the cause. The V call is TRBV20-1, the J call TRBJ2-7; 10 nucleotides agree with TRBD1. CDR3 length: 11 residues. Germline V gene lookup returns CDR1 DFQATT and CDR2 SNEGSKA (reference sequence). The CDR3 nucleotides read TGCAGTGCTAAGACAGGGGGCCCTACGCTCTTC. Its protein product is CSAKTGGPTLF.